This T cell receptor beta chain was obtained from a study of CD8 T cells in Susac syndrome. Random hexamers were used to reverse transcribe the RNA input (0.5 to 1 ug). TCR beta CDR3 was amplified by immunoSEQ multiplex PCR. This amplification extended across 54 Vbeta and 13 Jbeta segments. TCRdb called the immunoSEQ multiplex PCR reads again in MiXCR, with one record for every CDR3 protein. The profile shows approximately 300,000 distinct CDR3 sequences, 89% of them singletons. This CDR3 has 16 residues. The germline CDR1 and CDR2 sequences are SGDLS and YYNGEE. Trimming removed 4 bases from V and 2 bases from J, with 18 bases in between. Those who served as multiple sclerosis controls were treatment-naive patients with stable or active relapsing-remitting disease. The CD8+ and CD4+ T cells were isolated magnetically using a negative isolation approach, whereas the TEMRA cells were enriched by FACS.

This chain links TRBV9 with TRBJ1-1, with TRBD1 as a possible D gene (6 bases). Sequencing was performed on CD8+ T cells from PBMCs. The receptor's source is a human donor with multiple sclerosis. Here the CDR3 DNA reads TGTGCCAGCAGCCCAGATCTGGGGGGCCGTAACACTGAAGCTTTCTTT. It yields the protein CASSPDLGGRNTEAFF.